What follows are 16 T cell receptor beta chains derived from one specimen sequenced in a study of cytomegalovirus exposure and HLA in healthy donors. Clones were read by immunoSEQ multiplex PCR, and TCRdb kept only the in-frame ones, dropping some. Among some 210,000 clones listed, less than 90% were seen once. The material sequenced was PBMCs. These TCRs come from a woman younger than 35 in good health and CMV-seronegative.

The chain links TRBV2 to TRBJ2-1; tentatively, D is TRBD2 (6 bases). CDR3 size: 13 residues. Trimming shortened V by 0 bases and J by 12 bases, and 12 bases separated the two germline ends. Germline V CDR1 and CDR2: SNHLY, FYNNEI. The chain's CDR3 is CASSEAQAAGQFF. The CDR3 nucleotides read TGTGCCAGCAGTGAAGCGCAGGCAGCGGGGCAGTTCTTC.

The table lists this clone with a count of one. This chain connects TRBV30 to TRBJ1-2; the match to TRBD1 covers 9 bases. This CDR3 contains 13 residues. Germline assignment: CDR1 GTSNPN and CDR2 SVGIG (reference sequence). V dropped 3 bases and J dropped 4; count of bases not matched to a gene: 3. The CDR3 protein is CAWSEGQGYGYTF. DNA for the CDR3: TGTGCCTGGAGCGAGGGACAGGGCTATGGCTACACCTTC.

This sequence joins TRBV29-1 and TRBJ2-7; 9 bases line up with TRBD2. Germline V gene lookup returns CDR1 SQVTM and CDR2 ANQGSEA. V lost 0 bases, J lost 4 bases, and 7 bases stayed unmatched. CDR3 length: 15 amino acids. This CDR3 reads CSVEDLRSGRYEQYF. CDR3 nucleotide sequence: TGCAGCGTTGAAGATCTTAGAAGCGGGAGGTACGAGCAGTACTTC.

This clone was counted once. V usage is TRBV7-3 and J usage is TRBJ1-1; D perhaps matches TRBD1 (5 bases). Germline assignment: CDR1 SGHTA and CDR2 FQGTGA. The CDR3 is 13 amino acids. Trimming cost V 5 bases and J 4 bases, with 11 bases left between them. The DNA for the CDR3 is TGTGCCAGCAGCCGGGACGGGTTCACTGAAGCTTTCTTT. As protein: CASSRDGFTEAFF.

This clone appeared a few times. The CDR3 loop reads CAISEMETNYGYTF. The CDR3 nucleotides are TGTGCCATCAGTGAGATGGAGACTAACTATGGCTACACCTTC. The chain joins TRBV10-3 to TRBJ1-2; D gene uncertain. Trimming removed 2 bases at V and 0 bases at J, with 7 bases between. Germline V gene sequence: CDR1 ENHRY, CDR2 SYGVKD. The CDR3 is 14 amino acids.

CDR3 sequence: CTSSQDPAEFGDEQYF. The CDR3 DNA sequence: TGCACCAGCAGCCAAGATCCAGCGGAGTTTGGCGACGAGCAGTACTTC. The genes are TRBV1 and TRBJ2-7; TRBD2, the D gene given by the table, was not confirmed from the DNA. TRBV1 is a recognized pseudogene. CDR3 length: 16 residues.

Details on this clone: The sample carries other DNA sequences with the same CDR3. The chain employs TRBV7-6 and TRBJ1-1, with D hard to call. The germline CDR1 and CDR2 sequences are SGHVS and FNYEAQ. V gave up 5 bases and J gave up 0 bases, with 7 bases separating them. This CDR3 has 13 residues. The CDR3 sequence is CASSLGMNTEAFF. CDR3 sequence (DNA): TGTGCCAGCAGCCTGGGGATGAACACTGAAGCTTTCTTT. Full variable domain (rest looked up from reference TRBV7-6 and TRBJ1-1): GAGVSQSPRYKVTKRGQDVALRCDPISGHVSLYWYRQALGQGPEFLTYFNYEAQQDKSGLPNDRFSAERPEGSISTLTIQRTEQRDSAMYRCASSLGMNTEAFFGQGTRLTVV.

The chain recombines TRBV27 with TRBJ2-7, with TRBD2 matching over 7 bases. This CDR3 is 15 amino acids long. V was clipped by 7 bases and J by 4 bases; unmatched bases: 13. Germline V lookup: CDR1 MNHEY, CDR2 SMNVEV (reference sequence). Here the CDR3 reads CASTSRRDGGYEQYF. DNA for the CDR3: TGTGCCAGCACCTCACGCCGGGACGGGGGGTACGAGCAGTACTTC.

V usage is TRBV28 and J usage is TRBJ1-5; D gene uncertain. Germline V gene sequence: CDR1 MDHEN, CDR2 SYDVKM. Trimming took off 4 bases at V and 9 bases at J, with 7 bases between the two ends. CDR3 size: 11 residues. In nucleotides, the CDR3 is TGTGCCAGCAGTTCTCGGGGGCCCCAGCATTTT. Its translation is CASSSRGPQHF.

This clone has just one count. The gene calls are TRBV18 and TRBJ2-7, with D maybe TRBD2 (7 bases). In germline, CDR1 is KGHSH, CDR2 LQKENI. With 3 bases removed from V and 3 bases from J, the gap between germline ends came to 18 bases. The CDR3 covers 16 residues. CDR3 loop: CASSPLFGGPGYEQYF. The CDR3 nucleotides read TGTGCCAGCTCACCCCTTTTCGGGGGGCCAGGCTACGAGCAGTACTTC.

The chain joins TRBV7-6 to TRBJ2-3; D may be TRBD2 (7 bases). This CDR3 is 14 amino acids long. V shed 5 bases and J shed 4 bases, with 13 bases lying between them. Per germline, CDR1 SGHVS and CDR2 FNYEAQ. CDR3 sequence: CASSRGGGADTQYF. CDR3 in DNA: TGTGCCAGCAGCCGAGGGGGGGGTGCAGATACGCAGTATTTT.

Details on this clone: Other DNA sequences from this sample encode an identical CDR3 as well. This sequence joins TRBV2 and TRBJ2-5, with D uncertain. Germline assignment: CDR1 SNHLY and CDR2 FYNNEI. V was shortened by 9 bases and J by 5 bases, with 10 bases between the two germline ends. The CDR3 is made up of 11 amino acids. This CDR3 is CASSEGETQYF. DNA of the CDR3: TGTGCCAGTTCCGAAGGGGAGACCCAGTACTTC. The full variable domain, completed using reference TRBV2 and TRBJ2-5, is EPEVTQTPSHQVTQMGQEVILRCVPISNHLYFYWYRQILGQKVEFLVSFYNNEISEKSEIFDDQFSVERPDGSNFTLKIRSTKLEDSAMYFCASSEGETQYFGPGTRLLVL.

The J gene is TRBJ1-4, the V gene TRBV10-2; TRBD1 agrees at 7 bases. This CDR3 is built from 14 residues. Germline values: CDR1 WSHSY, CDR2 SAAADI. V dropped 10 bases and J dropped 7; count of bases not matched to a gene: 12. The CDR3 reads CATRSQGVSEKLFF. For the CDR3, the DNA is TGCGCCACCCGCTCCCAGGGGGTATCTGAAAAACTGTTTTTT.

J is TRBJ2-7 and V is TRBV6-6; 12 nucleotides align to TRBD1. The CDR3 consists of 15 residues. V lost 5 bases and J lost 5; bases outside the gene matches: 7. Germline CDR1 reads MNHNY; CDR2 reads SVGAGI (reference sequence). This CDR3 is CASSDRDRGLDEQYF. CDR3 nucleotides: TGTGCCAGCAGTGACCGGGACAGGGGGCTTGACGAGCAGTACTTC.

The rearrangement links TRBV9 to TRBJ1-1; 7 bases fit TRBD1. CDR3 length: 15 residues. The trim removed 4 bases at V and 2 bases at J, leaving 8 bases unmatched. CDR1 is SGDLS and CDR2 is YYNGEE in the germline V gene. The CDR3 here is CASSTQTGTNTEAFF. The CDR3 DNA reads TGTGCCAGCAGCACCCAGACAGGGACCAACACTGAAGCTTTCTTT.

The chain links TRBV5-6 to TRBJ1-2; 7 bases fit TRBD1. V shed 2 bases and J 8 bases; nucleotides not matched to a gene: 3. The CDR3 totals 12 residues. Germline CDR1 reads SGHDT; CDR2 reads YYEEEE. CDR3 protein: CASSLADRGYTF. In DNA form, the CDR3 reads TGTGCCAGCAGCTTAGCGGACAGGGGCTACACCTTC. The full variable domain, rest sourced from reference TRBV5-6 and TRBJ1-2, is DAGVTQSPTHLIKTRGQQVTLRCSPKSGHDTVSWYQQALGQGPQFIFQYYEEEERQRGNFPDRFSGHQFPNYSSELNVNALLLGDSALYLCASSLADRGYTFGSGTRLTVV.